What follows describes a single TCR beta chain. Clones were read by immunoSEQ multiplex PCR, and TCRdb kept only the in-frame ones, dropping some. The table has 450,000 to 600,000 clones, approximately 79% seen once. This record belongs to a study of shared clonotypes between healthy human individuals. Germline trimming cut 8 bases from V and 4 bases from J; bases unmatched to any gene: 7. CDR3 size: 14 residues. Germline V gene lookup returns CDR1 MDHEN and CDR2 SYDVKM. The specimen sequenced was PBMCs. V is TRBV28 and J is TRBJ2-1; 8 bases align to TRBD2. The TCR comes from a woman between 35 and 50 years old in good health. Some clones in this sample may be carry-over from other donors' samples. Written as DNA, the CDR3 is TGTGCCAGCTTCTCCGGGGGGGAGTACAATGAGCAGTTCTTC. This codes for CASFSGGEYNEQFF.